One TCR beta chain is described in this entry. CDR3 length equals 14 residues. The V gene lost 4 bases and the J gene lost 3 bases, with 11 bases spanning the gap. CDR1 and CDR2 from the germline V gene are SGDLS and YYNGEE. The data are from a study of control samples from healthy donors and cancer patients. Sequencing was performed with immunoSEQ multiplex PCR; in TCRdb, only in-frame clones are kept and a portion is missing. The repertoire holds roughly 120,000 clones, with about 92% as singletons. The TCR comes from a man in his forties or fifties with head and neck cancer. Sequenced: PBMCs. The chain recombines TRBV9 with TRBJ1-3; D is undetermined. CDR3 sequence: CASSRRDLGNTIYF. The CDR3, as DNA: TGTGCCAGCAGCCGCAGAGACCTTGGAAACACCATATATTTT.